A single sample is the source of the 19 T cell receptor beta chains below, sequenced in a study of blood T cell repertoires in COVID-19 (dated by TCRdb to about 2020). The protocol used for the library was the immunoSEQ multiplex PCR assay. TCRdb carries this immuneACCESS record with in-frame sequences only. Its versions omit some clonotypes, under half of them owing to an unresolved V gene in the studies checked, with the rest unexplained. For this sample there are about 200,000 clones; roughly four fifths appear just once. The ten largest clonotypes hold around 8% of the sample. Material for sequencing was peripheral blood. These receptor sequences come from a woman of 80 years or more with COVID-19, enrolled during active disease.

The chain combines TRBV6-6 with TRBJ1-2, with 8 bases that match TRBD1. The J segment lost 2 bases and the V segment lost 5 bases, leaving 7 bases of the junction unmatched. CDR1 and CDR2 from the germline V gene are MNHNY and SVGAGI (reference sequence). The CDR3 is made up of 15 amino acids. The CDR3 region has the DNA TGTGCCAGCAGTACCGGACAGGGCGGAAACTATGGCTACACCTTC. Translation gives CASSTGQGGNYGYTF.

The chain uses TRBV6-5 and TRBJ2-7, with no clear D. Per the germline V gene, CDR1 is MNHEY and CDR2 is SVGAGI. The CDR3 runs 11 residues. V gave up 7 bases and J gave up 6 bases, with 10 bases separating them. The CDR3 nucleotides are TGTGCCAGCAAGGCTCCGGGCGAGCAGTACTTC. It codes for CASKAPGEQYF.

This clone was observed a few times. Other DNA sequences in the same sample also yield this CDR3. J is TRBJ1-5 and V is TRBV18; TRBD1 matches at 8 bases. The CDR3 covers 13 residues. Germline assignment: CDR1 KGHSH and CDR2 LQKENI. With 6 bases clipped from V and 7 bases from J, the junction kept 5 bases outside the gene matches. The CDR3, as DNA: TGTGCCAGCTCGGCAGGGGGCGGGCAGCCCCAGCATTTT. This sequence encodes CASSAGGGQPQHF. The complete variable domain, with remaining parts taken from reference TRBV18 and TRBJ1-5, reads NAGVMQNPRHLVRRRGQEARLRCSPMKGHSHVYWYRQLPEEGLKFMVYLQKENIIDESGMPKERFSAEFPKEGPSILRIQQVVRGDSAAYFCASSAGGGQPQHFGDGTRLSIL.

The DNA of the CDR3 is TGTGCCAGCAGCTTAAGCTACAGCACAGATACGCAGTATTTT. Translation gives CASSLSYSTDTQYF. The rearrangement uses TRBV7-3 and TRBJ2-3; D unresolved. V gave up 1 base and J gave up 0 bases, with 5 bases separating them. The CDR3 extends over 14 amino acids. Per germline, CDR1 SGHTA and CDR2 FQGTGA.

This rearrangement joins TRBV14 to TRBJ2-5; no firm D call. This CDR3 contains 13 residues. V dropped 1 base and J dropped 7 bases, with 10 bases sitting between them. Germline CDR1 SGHDN, CDR2 FVKESK. The CDR3 DNA is TGTGCCAGCAGCCAAGCGGCGGAAGCGACCCAGTACTTC. Its translation: CASSQAAEATQYF.

The V and J genes are TRBV7-9 and TRBJ1-2; 9 bases agree with TRBD1. CDR1 and CDR2 (germline): SEHNR, FQNEAQ (reference sequence). Trimming took 7 bases from V and 0 from J; bases not matched to a gene: 12. The CDR3 extends over 17 amino acids. In DNA, the CDR3 is TGTGCCAGCACCTCCCCCTTACAGGGGGCCGCTAACTATGGCTACACCTTC. It is translated as CASTSPLQGAANYGYTF.

V gene TRBV5-1 combines with J gene TRBJ2-2; 9 bases fit TRBD1. CDR3 length: 14 amino acids. With V trimmed by 5 bases and J by 1 base, 0 bases remained unmatched. The germline V gene has CDR1 SGHRS and CDR2 YFSETQ. The CDR3 region is CASRGQGNTGELFF. The CDR3 DNA is TGCGCCAGCAGGGGACAGGGGAACACCGGGGAGCTGTTTTTT.

The genes are TRBV19 and TRBJ1-1; D not certain. Germline V lookup: CDR1 LNHDA, CDR2 SQIVND (reference sequence). Trimming took off 5 bases at V and 2 bases at J, with 9 bases between the two ends. There are 13 residues in the CDR3. The CDR3 DNA reads TGTGCCAGTAGTGGGCGGGCTAACACTGAAGCTTTCTTT. Translating gives CASSGRANTEAFF.

V and J are TRBV9 and TRBJ1-5; the D is unclear. There are 15 residues in the CDR3. Germline V gene sequence: CDR1 SGDLS, CDR2 YYNGEE. Trimming stripped 0 bases from V and 2 bases from J, with 9 bases between. The CDR3 here is CASSVAGSGNQPQHF. The DNA for the CDR3 is TGTGCCAGCAGCGTAGCGGGGAGCGGCAATCAGCCCCAGCATTTT.

This chain joins TRBV5-1 and TRBJ2-1; 7 positions agree with TRBD2. Looked up from germline, CDR1 is SGHRS and CDR2 is YFSETQ. The CDR3 has 15 amino acids. J lost 4 bases, V lost 7 bases, and 11 bases had no gene match. The CDR3 DNA is TGCGCCAGCGAACCTAGCGGAGGAATTTACAATGAGCAGTTCTTC. Encoded protein: CASEPSGGIYNEQFF.

The J gene is TRBJ2-1, the V gene TRBV18, with D perhaps TRBD2 (5 bases). The V end lost 2 bases, the J end lost 2 bases, and 13 bases lay between the germline ends. Germline loops: CDR1 KGHSH, CDR2 LQKENI. The CDR3 totals 16 residues. The chain's CDR3 is CASSPIRWEPYNEQFF. CDR3 bases: TGTGCCAGCTCACCAATAAGGTGGGAGCCCTACAATGAGCAGTTCTTC.

The gene calls are TRBV11-2 and TRBJ1-3; TRBD1 matches 8 bases. V lost 5 bases to trimming and J lost 4 bases; unmatched junction nucleotides: 19. Germline CDR1 SGHAT, CDR2 FQNNGV. CDR3 length: 19 residues. CDR3 amino acids: CASSATTAQTGAVGNTIYF. CDR3 bases: TGTGCCAGCAGCGCAACCACTGCCCAGACAGGGGCAGTCGGAAACACCATATATTTT. Drawing the rest from reference TRBV11-2 and TRBJ1-3, the complete variable domain is EAGVAQSPRYKIIEKRQSVAFWCNPISGHATLYWYQQILGQGPKLLIQFQNNGVVDDSQLPKDRFSAERLKGVDSTLKIQPAKLEDSAVYLCASSATTAQTGAVGNTIYFGEGSWLTVV.

The V and J genes are TRBV6-2 or TRBV6-3 and TRBJ2-7; D ambiguous. The ends were cut back, 2 bases at V and 2 bases at J, with 7 bases in the middle. The length of the CDR3 is 13 residues. Germline V CDR1 and CDR2: MNHEY, SVGEGT. Written as DNA, the CDR3 is TGTGCCAGCAGTTACGGCCAAACCTACGAGCAGTACTTC. This codes for CASSYGQTYEQYF.

This clone was observed once. This chain links TRBV3-1 (or the pseudogene TRBV3-2) with TRBJ1-2, with a weak D call TRBD1 (6 bases). The CDR3 length is 15 residues. CDR1 and CDR2 from the germline V gene are LGHDT and YNNKEL (reference sequence). Trimming removed 1 base at V and 2 bases at J, with 11 bases between. The CDR3 DNA follows: TGTGCCAGCAGCCAAGTTGGCACAGGGAACTATGGCTACACCTTC. Its translation is CASSQVGTGNYGYTF.

This rearrangement joins TRBV7-2 to TRBJ2-5; 7 nucleotides align to TRBD1. The CDR3 spans 15 residues. Germline CDR1 reads SGHTA; CDR2 reads FQGNSA. The V and J ends lost 5 bases and 3 bases, in that order; junction bases with no gene match: 9. The CDR3 loop reads CASSPGGRREETQYF. CDR3 nucleotide sequence: TGTGCCAGCAGCCCAGGGGGTCGCAGGGAAGAGACCCAGTACTTC. Drawing the rest from reference TRBV7-2 and TRBJ2-5, the complete variable domain is GAGVSQSPSNKVTEKGKDVELRCDPISGHTALYWYRQSLGQGLEFLIYFQGNSAPDKSGLPSDRFSAERTGGSVSTLTIQRTQQEDSAVYLCASSPGGRREETQYFGPGTRLLVL.

The V and J genes are TRBV28 and TRBJ1-5; D uncertain. Trimming took 2 bases from V and 3 from J, leaving 11 bases between them. Germline CDR1 reads MDHEN; CDR2 reads SYDVKM. CDR3 size: 15 residues. CDR3 DNA: TGTGCCAGCAGTTTAGACCCCGGGTCCAATCAGCCCCAGCATTTT. Protein sequence: CASSLDPGSNQPQHF. The full variable domain, its missing parts supplied by reference TRBV28 and TRBJ1-5, is DVKVTQSSRYLVKRTGEKVFLECVQDMDHENMFWYRQDPGLGLRLIYFSYDVKMKEKGDIPEGYSVSREKKERFSLILESASTNQTSMYLCASSLDPGSNQPQHFGDGTRLSIL.

This clone has only a few counts. The chain recombines TRBV29-1 with TRBJ2-5, with D possibly matching TRBD1 (5 bases). The germline V gene encodes CDR1 SQVTM and CDR2 ANQGSEA. The V end was cut by 6 bases, the J end by 0 bases, with 11 bases between. CDR3 length equals 13 residues. CDR3 loop: CSVLGAHQETQYF. In nucleotides, the CDR3 is TGCAGCGTGCTTGGGGCGCACCAAGAGACCCAGTACTTC. Combining the CDR3 with reference TRBV29-1 and TRBJ2-5 gives the whole variable domain SAVISQKPSRDICQRGTSLTIQCQVDSQVTMMFWYRQQPGQSLTLIATANQGSEATYESGFVIDKFPISRPNLTFSTLTVSNMSPEDSSIYLCSVLGAHQETQYFGPGTRLLVL.

This sequence joins TRBV11-2 and TRBJ2-1, with a weak D call TRBD1 (6 bases). The V end was cut by 7 bases, the J end by 9 bases, with 28 bases between. The CDR3 length is 17 residues. CDR1 and CDR2 (germline): SGHAT, FQNNGV. CDR3 residues: CASNTFGRRQAGVEQFF. The CDR3 DNA reads TGTGCCAGCAACACCTTCGGAAGGCGCCAGGCAGGGGTTGAGCAGTTCTTC. Full variable domain (outside the CDR3, taken from reference TRBV11-2 and TRBJ2-1): EAGVAQSPRYKIIEKRQSVAFWCNPISGHATLYWYQQILGQGPKLLIQFQNNGVVDDSQLPKDRFSAERLKGVDSTLKIQPAKLEDSAVYLCASNTFGRRQAGVEQFFGPGTRLTVL.

DNA for the CDR3: TGTGCCAGCAGCAGTAGCGGGGGGTCGTACAATGAGCAGTTCTTC. Its translation is CASSSSGGSYNEQFF. The J gene is TRBJ2-1, the V gene TRBV7-3; TRBD2 matches 10 bases. Germline V gene lookup returns CDR1 SGHTA and CDR2 FQGTGA. The V gene end was trimmed by 5 bases and the J gene end by 4 bases; junction bases not matched to a gene: 5. CDR3 size: 15 residues. The whole variable domain, remainder taken from reference TRBV7-3 and TRBJ2-1, is GAGVSQTPSNKVTEKGKYVELRCDPISGHTALYWYRQSLGQGPEFLIYFQGTGAADDSGLPNDRFFAVRPEGSVSTLKIQRTERGDSAVYLCASSSSGGSYNEQFFGPGTRLTVL.